There are a few counts of the clone carrying this T cell receptor beta chain. The TCRbeta library incorporated unique molecular identifiers. TCRdb reprocessed the PCR reads via MiXCR and lists one record per CDR3 protein. There are 380,000 or so distinct CDR3 sequences in the sample; 13% occur only once, and over 3.5% lies in the top ten. CDR3 size: 15 residues. V lost 0 bases and J lost 4; bases outside the gene matches: 6. Looked up from germline, CDR1 is SGDLS and CDR2 is YYNGEE. The data are from a study of T-cell reconstitution after alpha-beta-depleted transplantation in children. The sample here was PBMCs, taken from the stem cell graft. This TCR derives from a human donor who donated a stem cell graft to a child with Fanconi anemia. J is TRBJ2-5 and V is TRBV9; 7 positions match TRBD2. The CDR3 DNA sequence: TGTGCCAGCAGCGTAGATGGTAGCGGGCCAGAGACCCAGTACTTC. It encodes CASSVDGSGPETQYF.